A single sample is the source of the 32 T cell receptor beta chains below, sequenced in a study of T cell responses to AZD1222 COVID-19 vaccine listed by TCRdb under 2021. The library relied on the immunoSEQ multiplex PCR assay. TCRdb re-hosts the immuneACCESS table, in-frame sequences only. Its copies lack some clones; in the studies checked, an unresolved V gene accounts for under half of them, and the cause for the rest is not known. The sample table lists 100,000 to 150,000 clones, 85% to 90% of them with a count of one. The ten largest make up 25% to 35% of the sample. According to the study, the label for this sample's time point signals: baseline before first vaccination. This specimen consisted of peripheral blood, obtained on day 0 of AZD1222 vaccination. The receptors derive from an adult in good health.

The chain has TRBV6-5 and TRBJ2-2, with D possibly TRBD2 on 5 matching bases. Germline V gene data show CDR1 as MNHEY and CDR2 as SVGAGI. The CDR3 runs to 13 residues. Trimming took 4 bases from V and 8 from J, leaving 11 bases between them. CDR3 DNA sequence: TGTGCCAGCAGTTTACGGGGTACGGGGGAGCTGTTTTTT. Amino acids: CASSLRGTGELFF.

This chain links TRBV5-1 with TRBJ2-1; 10 bases match TRBD2. From germline, CDR1 is SGHRS and CDR2 YFSETQ. Trimming took 5 bases from V and 10 from J; bases not matched to a gene: 12. There are 15 residues in the CDR3. The CDR3 region is CASRKIAGGQGEQFF. As DNA, the CDR3 is TGCGCCAGCAGGAAAATAGCGGGAGGACAAGGGGAGCAGTTCTTC.

The chain recombines TRBV3-1 (or the pseudogene TRBV3-2) with TRBJ2-2; D remains unclear. CDR1 and CDR2 (germline): LGHDT, YNNKEL (reference sequence). The CDR3 covers 13 residues. With 1 base removed from V and 4 bases from J, the gap between germline ends came to 4 bases. The chain's CDR3 is CASSQVITGELFF. The DNA for the CDR3 is TGTGCCAGCAGCCAAGTTATCACCGGGGAGCTGTTTTTT.

This clone was observed once. In DNA form, the CDR3 reads TGCGCCAGCAGCCAAGATTGGGCGGAAGCTAACTATGGCTACACCTTC. Encoded protein: CASSQDWAEANYGYTF. This rearrangement joins TRBV4-3 to TRBJ1-2; no firm D call. CDR1 is LGHNA, CDR2 YSLEER, per germline. With 0 bases removed from V and 0 bases from J, the gap between germline ends came to 11 bases. The CDR3 covers 16 residues.

The chain is built from TRBV19 and TRBJ2-6; D gene unclear. Germline loops: CDR1 LNHDA, CDR2 SQIVND (reference sequence). V was clipped by 3 bases and J by 4 bases, with 10 bases between them. The CDR3 consists of 15 residues. The DNA for the CDR3 is TGTGCCAGTAGTATGTGGGCCCCCGGGGCCAACGTCCTGACTTTC. Protein product: CASSMWAPGANVLTF.

The J gene is TRBJ1-2, the V gene TRBV19; TRBD1 matches at 7 bases. This CDR3 region has 14 residues. V lost 5 bases, J lost 4 bases, and 7 bases stayed unmatched. The germline gives CDR1 LNHDA, CDR2 SQIVND (reference sequence). CDR3 amino acids: CASSEQTGLYGYTF. In DNA form, the CDR3 reads TGTGCCAGTAGTGAACAGACAGGGCTCTATGGCTACACCTTC.

CDR3 region: CASSPQGGGAVDTQYF. The CDR3 nucleotides read TGTGCCAGCAGCCCCCAGGGCGGGGGGGCGGTAGATACGCAGTATTTT. The chain uses TRBV9 and TRBJ2-3; 9 bases line up with TRBD2. The CDR3 is made up of 16 amino acids. V shed 4 bases, J shed 5 bases, and the junction held 11 bases outside the gene matches. In germline, CDR1 is SGDLS, CDR2 YYNGEE.

The chain recombines TRBV30 with TRBJ2-2; 13 bases align to TRBD2. Germline V gene data show CDR1 as GTSNPN and CDR2 as SVGIG (reference sequence). Trimming took 3 bases from V and 4 from J; bases not matched to a gene: 8. This CDR3 spans 17 amino acids. The CDR3 reads CAWRAPGLAGVTGELFF. The CDR3 region has the DNA TGTGCCTGGAGGGCACCAGGACTAGCGGGAGTCACCGGGGAGCTGTTTTTT.

The CDR3 loop reads CASSLKGSGNTIYF. CDR3 bases: TGTGCCAGCAGCCTAAAGGGGTCTGGAAACACCATATATTTT. The rearrangement links TRBV5-4 to TRBJ1-3; the D gene is possibly TRBD1 (5 bases). The CDR3 has 14 residues. Germline values: CDR1 SGHNT, CDR2 YYREEE (reference sequence). Between the trimmed V and J ends, which lost 4 bases and 1 base, there was a span of 9 bases.

V gene TRBV5-5 combines with J gene TRBJ2-7, with TRBD2 matching 13 bases. The CDR3 runs 17 residues. The germline gives CDR1 SGHKS, CDR2 YYEKEE (reference sequence). V lost 0 bases and J lost 5; bases outside the gene matches: 8. The CDR3 region has the DNA TGTGCCAGCAGCTTGGTTTGGACTAGCGGGAGAGACAACGAGCAGTACTTC. This gives the protein CASSLVWTSGRDNEQYF.

The chain carries TRBV7-8 and TRBJ1-2; 8 bases match TRBD1. The CDR3 covers 18 residues. Germline V gene lookup returns CDR1 SGHVS and CDR2 FQNEAQ. The trim removed 1 base at V and 7 bases at J, leaving 17 bases unmatched. The CDR3 DNA reads TGTGCCAGCAGCTTAGAGCTATCAGGACAGGGAAGAAGAAGTGGCTACACCTTC. Translation: CASSLELSGQGRRSGYTF.

This sequence joins TRBV9 and TRBJ2-5, with 11 positions matching TRBD2. There are 18 residues in the CDR3. The V segment lost 4 bases and the J segment 1 base; nucleotides outside the gene matches: 12. Germline V CDR1 and CDR2: SGDLS, YYNGEE. The CDR3 DNA reads TGTGCCAGCAGCACTAACCCGGGACTAGCGGTTTCCCAAGAGACCCAGTACTTC. This encodes CASSTNPGLAVSQETQYF.

V gene TRBV7-2 combines with J gene TRBJ2-5, with TRBD2 matching 12 bases. The CDR3 is made up of 16 amino acids. V lost 1 base to trimming and J lost 5 bases; unmatched junction nucleotides: 5. Germline CDR1 is SGHTA and CDR2 is FQGNSA. This chain's CDR3 is CASSLGLAGGLETQYF. The CDR3, as DNA: TGTGCCAGCAGCTTAGGTCTAGCGGGAGGGTTGGAGACCCAGTACTTC.

The chain has TRBV27 and TRBJ2-3; no firm D call. The CDR3 is 15 residues long. Germline lookup yields CDR1 MNHEY and CDR2 SMNVEV (reference sequence). The V and J ends lost 7 bases and 1 base respectively, with 15 bases between them. The CDR3 coding sequence is TGTGCCAGCATGGCCCTTTCCGCGGGCACAGATACGCAGTATTTT. Translating it yields CASMALSAGTDTQYF.

The CDR3 loop is CASSTTGWANEKLFF. CDR3 nucleotide sequence: TGTGCCAGCAGCACCACAGGGTGGGCTAATGAAAAACTGTTTTTT. The gene calls are TRBV5-4 and TRBJ1-4, with D perhaps TRBD1 (6 bases). Trimming removed 4 bases at V and 3 bases at J, with 13 bases between. In germline, CDR1 is SGHNT, CDR2 YYREEE (reference sequence). The CDR3 is 15 residues long.

The rearrangement links TRBV24-1 to TRBJ1-1, with 7 bases that match TRBD1. The germline CDR1 and CDR2 sequences are KGHDR and SFDVKD. The CDR3 covers 15 residues. The junction had 7 bases not matched to a gene; V was cut back by 2 bases and J by 5 bases. CDR3 residues: CATSDSRGPGTEAFF. CDR3 bases: TGTGCCACCAGTGATTCTAGGGGGCCGGGGACTGAAGCTTTCTTT.

The chain recombines TRBV12-3 or TRBV12-4 with TRBJ2-3; no clear D gene. With 7 bases removed from V and 7 bases from J, the gap between germline ends came to 9 bases. This CDR3 spans 11 amino acids. The CDR3 sequence is CASTLGYTQYF. The CDR3 DNA sequence: TGTGCCAGCACCCTCGGGTATACGCAGTATTTT.

The gene calls are TRBV7-2 and TRBJ2-1; TRBD2 is a possible D gene (5 bases). Germline lookup yields CDR1 SGHTA and CDR2 FQGNSA. V was shortened by 5 bases and J by 0 bases, with 11 bases between the two germline ends. The CDR3 covers 15 residues. CDR3 residues: CASSTLGSSYNEQFF. The DNA of the CDR3 is TGTGCCAGCAGCACCCTAGGGAGCTCCTACAATGAGCAGTTCTTC.

J is TRBJ2-2 and V is TRBV2; 14 bases fit TRBD2. CDR3 size: 16 residues. V trimming: 5 bases; J trimming: 5 bases; junction bases outside the gene matches: 4. Germline V gene sequence: CDR1 SNHLY, CDR2 FYNNEI. The CDR3 region is CASSTRTSGRTGELFF. CDR3 nucleotide sequence: TGTGCCAGCAGTACCCGGACTAGCGGGAGGACCGGGGAGCTGTTTTTT. The variable domain in full, with the rest retrieved from reference TRBV2 and TRBJ2-2, is EPEVTQTPSHQVTQMGQEVILRCVPISNHLYFYWYRQILGQKVEFLVSFYNNEISEKSEIFDDQFSVERPDGSNFTLKIRSTKLEDSAMYFCASSTRTSGRTGELFFGEGSRLTVL.

The rearrangement links TRBV5-6 to TRBJ1-2; perhaps TRBD1 as D (6 bases). CDR3 length equals 15 residues. Germline V lookup: CDR1 SGHDT, CDR2 YYEEEE. V gave up 4 bases and J gave up 4 bases, with 17 bases separating them. The CDR3 is CASSPRGTVLYGYTF. CDR3 in DNA: TGTGCCAGCAGCCCAAGGGGGACGGTCCTCTATGGCTACACCTTC.

The chain links TRBV5-6 to TRBJ2-7; the D is unclear. Trimming removed 3 bases at V and 5 bases at J, with 18 bases between. Germline assignment: CDR1 SGHDT and CDR2 YYEEEE. The CDR3 runs to 15 residues. The CDR3 nucleotides read TGTGCCAGCAGCTCAGGAACGGTAGTTTTCCACGAGCAGTACTTC. It specifies CASSSGTVVFHEQYF.

The gene calls are TRBV27 and TRBJ2-2, with 7 positions matching TRBD2. Trimming took 5 bases from V and 7 from J; bases not matched to a gene: 13. The CDR3 sequence is 16 residues long. Germline assignment: CDR1 MNHEY and CDR2 SMNVEV (reference sequence). The CDR3 spells CASSPLPGGGGGELFF. The CDR3 nucleotides read TGTGCCAGCAGTCCCCTGCCGGGTGGGGGGGGCGGGGAGCTGTTTTTT.

The rearrangement links TRBV24-1 to TRBJ1-4; TRBD1 agrees at 8 bases. Germline V CDR1 and CDR2: KGHDR, SFDVKD. Trimming cost V 6 bases and J 6 bases; bases outside gene matches: 5. The CDR3 sequence is 14 residues long. CDR3 nucleotide sequence: TGTGCCACCAGTAAACAGGGGGGGGATGAAAAACTGTTTTTT. Its translation is CATSKQGGDEKLFF.

In nucleotides, the CDR3 is TGTGCCAGCAGCCGCCAAGCGGGACCCCAGCATTTT. It specifies CASSRQAGPQHF. The chain couples TRBV14 to TRBJ1-5; D is ambiguous. Germline V gives CDR1 SGHDN, CDR2 FVKESK. This CDR3 is built from 12 residues. Trimming removed 4 bases from V and 10 bases from J, with 11 bases in between.

The chain links TRBV5-1 to TRBJ1-2; D is perhaps TRBD1 (6 bases). This CDR3 has 16 amino acids. V was shortened by 0 bases and J by 4 bases, with 16 bases between the two germline ends. From germline, CDR1 is SGHRS and CDR2 YFSETQ. The CDR3 loop reads CASSLAESGDSYGYTF. The DNA for the CDR3 is TGCGCCAGCAGCTTGGCCGAGTCAGGGGACTCCTATGGCTACACCTTC.

Concerning this clone: Other DNA sequences within the sample encode an identical CDR3. The gene calls are TRBV5-8 and TRBJ2-1; D gene ambiguous. The CDR3 contains 12 residues. V was trimmed by 4 bases and J by 9 bases, leaving 11 bases between them. The V gene's germline CDR1 is SGHTS and CDR2 YDEGEE. The CDR3 DNA reads as TGTGCCAGCAGCCTCGGTGGTACTGAGCAGTTCTTC. Its translation is CASSLGGTEQFF.

The chain joins TRBV9 to TRBJ1-3, with a tentative D call TRBD1 (6 bases). Germline-derived CDR1 and CDR2 are SGDLS and YYNGEE. The CDR3 runs 12 residues. The V and J ends lost 4 bases and 16 bases respectively, with 18 bases between them. Here the CDR3 reads CASSPGEGAGYF. In DNA form, the CDR3 reads TGTGCCAGCAGCCCAGGGGAGGGCGCGGGGTATTTT.

The rearrangement joins TRBV7-9 to TRBJ1-2, with a tentative D call TRBD1 (5 bases). This CDR3 region has 15 residues. The germline CDR1 and CDR2 sequences are SEHNR and FQNEAQ (reference sequence). The V gene lost 5 bases and the J gene lost 6 bases, with 19 bases spanning the gap. CDR3 protein: CASSVDSTTGDGYTF. CDR3 DNA sequence: TGTGCCAGCAGCGTAGACAGCACCACGGGCGATGGCTACACCTTC. Based on the CDR3 plus reference TRBV7-9 and TRBJ1-2, the full variable domain is DTGVSQNPRHKITKRGQNVTFRCDPISEHNRLYWYRQTLGQGPEFLTYFQNEAQLEKSRLLSDRFSAERPKGSFSTLEIQRTEQGDSAMYLCASSVDSTTGDGYTFGSGTRLTVV.

The V and J genes are TRBV5-1 and TRBJ1-1; maybe TRBD1 (6 bases). The germline V gene has CDR1 SGHRS and CDR2 YFSETQ. This CDR3 spans 15 amino acids. V was trimmed by 4 bases and J by 3 bases, leaving 16 bases between them. The CDR3 reads CASSPGGAGDTEAFF. The DNA of the CDR3 is TGCGCCAGCAGCCCGGGGGGGGCCGGGGACACTGAAGCTTTCTTT.

The rearrangement uses TRBV3-1 (or the pseudogene TRBV3-2) and TRBJ1-6; D remains unclear. The CDR3 totals 13 residues. Looked up from germline, CDR1 is LGHDT and CDR2 is YNNKEL (reference sequence). V lost 2 bases, J lost 8 bases, and 7 bases lay in between. The CDR3 reads CASSQQRDSPLHF. CDR3 nucleotide sequence: TGTGCCAGCAGCCAACAGAGAGATTCACCCCTCCACTTT.

This chain links TRBV29-1 with TRBJ2-2; 14 nucleotides align to TRBD2. The germline V gene has CDR1 SQVTM and CDR2 ANQGSEA. CDR3 size: 16 residues. V shed 3 bases, J shed 7 bases, and the junction held 7 bases outside the gene matches. The chain's CDR3 is CSVEYGTSGRRGELFF. The CDR3 nucleotides are TGCAGCGTTGAGTACGGGACTAGCGGGAGACGCGGGGAGCTGTTTTTT.

The rearrangement links TRBV14 to TRBJ1-4, with a weak D call TRBD1 (6 bases). V dropped 5 bases and J dropped 6 bases, with 13 bases sitting between them. The length of the CDR3 is 14 residues. In germline, CDR1 is SGHDN, CDR2 FVKESK. This CDR3 reads CASSARQDDEKLFF. CDR3 in DNA: TGTGCCAGCAGCGCTCGACAGGACGATGAAAAACTGTTTTTT.